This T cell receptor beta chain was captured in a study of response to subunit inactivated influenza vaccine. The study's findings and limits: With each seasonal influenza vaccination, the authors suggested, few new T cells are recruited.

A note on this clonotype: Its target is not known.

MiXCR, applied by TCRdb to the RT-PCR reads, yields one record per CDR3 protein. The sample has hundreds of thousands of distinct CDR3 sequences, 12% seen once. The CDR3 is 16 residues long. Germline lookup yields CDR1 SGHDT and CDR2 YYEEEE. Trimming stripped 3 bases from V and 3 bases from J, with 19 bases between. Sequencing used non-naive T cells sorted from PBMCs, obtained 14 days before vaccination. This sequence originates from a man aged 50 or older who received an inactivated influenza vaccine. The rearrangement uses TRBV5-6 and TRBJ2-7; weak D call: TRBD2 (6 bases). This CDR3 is CASSSLGGGTFYEQYF. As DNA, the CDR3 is TGTGCCAGCAGCTCGTTAGGAGGAGGGACCTTCTACGAGCAGTACTTC.